The sequence of this T cell receptor (beta chain) was determined in a study of T cell responses to AZD1222 COVID-19 vaccine. Study-wide results and limits: Vaccine-associated CD4 TCRs spanned spike, dominant at 160-218 and 743-854. The donors showed a predominance of white British ancestry and of females, with possible underestimation of clonal diversity. Baseline testing showed seropositivity in only five to seven AZD1222 recipients.

Method: immunoSEQ multiplex PCR; TCRdb's copy keeps in-frame clones and lacks some. Here the sample spans about 87,000 clones, around 90% being singletons. Germline loops: CDR1 MRHNA, CDR2 SNTAGT. V was shortened by 5 bases and J by 0 bases, with 9 bases between the two germline ends. The CDR3 loop spans 14 amino acids. As regards this clone: Its antigen remains unidentified.

The material was peripheral blood, obtained on day 0 of AZD1222 vaccination. V is TRBV6-4 and J is TRBJ2-3; TRBD1 might be the D (5 bases). This receptor was taken from an adult in good health. Here the CDR3 reads CASSMDISTDTQYF. The CDR3 DNA reads TGTGCCAGCAGTATGGACATTAGCACAGATACGCAGTATTTT.